The 6 T cell receptor beta chains below all came from one sample that was sequenced in a study of identical twins. TCRdb re-analysed the 5' RACE reads in MiXCR, keeping a single row per CDR3 protein. The repertoire holds about 100,000 distinct CDR3 sequences, with just under 6% as singletons. Material for sequencing was memory T cells sorted from blood. The receptors come from a woman between 50 and 59 years old in good health.

This clonotype came up many times. The chain joins TRBV27 to TRBJ2-3; the D call may be TRBD1 or TRBD2 (5 bases each). The CDR3 contains 14 residues. CDR1 is MNHEY and CDR2 is SMNVEV in the germline V gene (reference sequence). Deletions cut 6 bases from V and 8 bases from J, with 18 bases between. CDR3 region: CASSGTRVEGTQYF. The CDR3 DNA is TGTGCCAGCAGCGGGACGCGGGTCGAAGGTACGCAGTATTTT.

This clonotype was observed at least ten times. V usage is TRBV20-1 and J usage is TRBJ2-7; D is ambiguous. This CDR3 contains 11 residues. V was pared by 0 bases and J by 8 bases, with 8 bases between. The germline V gene encodes CDR1 DFQATT and CDR2 SNEGSKA (reference sequence). Here the CDR3 DNA reads TGCAGTGCTAGAGATCCAAGGAAGCAGTACTTC. Translating gives CSARDPRKQYF.

In its sample, this clonotype was seen once. The gene calls are TRBV6-5 and TRBJ2-7; TRBD2 matches 9 bases. Losses at the gene ends were 0 bases for V and 6 bases for J; bases not matched to a gene: 6. From germline, CDR1 is MNHEY and CDR2 SVGAGI. CDR3 length: 15 residues. This chain's CDR3 is CASSYSTSGHSEQYF. The CDR3 bases are TGTGCCAGCAGTTACTCAACTAGCGGGCACAGCGAGCAGTACTTC.

The rearrangement links TRBV20-1 to TRBJ2-5, with TRBD2 matching over 8 bases. The V gene's germline CDR1 is DFQATT and CDR2 SNEGSKA (reference sequence). The CDR3 consists of 17 residues. V lost 6 bases to trimming and J lost 4 bases; unmatched junction nucleotides: 19. The CDR3 bases are TGCAGTGCCCATCCCCCGGAGCGGGAGCAACCGGGAGAGACCCAGTACTTC. Protein sequence: CSAHPPEREQPGETQYF.

This clonotype was found many times. J is TRBJ1-2 and V is TRBV3-1; tentative D call: TRBD1 (5 bases). The germline gives CDR1 LGHDT, CDR2 YNNKEL (reference sequence). The CDR3 is 13 residues long. The ends were cut back, 0 bases at V and 8 bases at J, with 10 bases in the middle. Written as DNA, the CDR3 is TGTGCCAGCAGCCAAGATTATGGGGACGGCTACACCTTC. Amino acids: CASSQDYGDGYTF.

The chain links TRBV19 to TRBJ2-7, with TRBD2 identical over 8 bases. V lost 7 bases, J lost 0 bases, and 11 bases stayed unmatched. The CDR3 is 16 amino acids. Germline lookup yields CDR1 LNHDA and CDR2 SQIVND (reference sequence). The chain's CDR3 is CASTPSTGGPSYEQYF. The CDR3 coding sequence is TGTGCCAGTACCCCTTCCACGGGAGGGCCCTCCTACGAGCAGTACTTC.